The source of this TCR beta chain is a study of beta chain features in type 1 diabetes. Expressed TCRB transcripts got sequenced, as all isolated RNA was reverse transcribed. Around 3.7 million reads was the average for naive, central memory and regulatory T cell samples. Assay: immunoSEQ multiplex PCR; the TCRdb copy retains only in-frame clones and omits some. The table records 500,000 to 800,000 clones, roughly 12% of them present only once. Cells sorted by CD45RO/CCR7/CD25/CD127/CD95/CD27 comprised CD4+ naive, central memory, regulatory and stem cell-like memory cells. Study-wide findings and caveats: Type 1 diabetes patients had TCRB CDR3s that were shorter (moderately but significantly so) in all four CD4+ subsets. The VDJ junctions of type 1 diabetes patients carried fewer insertions and more deletions. The naive, central memory and Treg TCRB repertoires of patients appeared to be more similar to one another than those of healthy donors.

As for this clone: What it binds is not known.

The sequencing sample was made of naive CD4+ T cells from blood. This receptor was obtained from a man aged 25-40 years with type 1 diabetes.

DNA of the CDR3: TGCAGCGTTTCCGGCCCCAGCGGGGGGGCCGATACGCAGTATTTT. Translated: CSVSGPSGGADTQYF. The chain combines TRBV29-1 with TRBJ2-3; 10 bases line up with TRBD2. V was clipped by 5 bases and J by 6 bases; unmatched bases: 11. The CDR3 is 15 amino acids. Germline lookup yields CDR1 SQVTM and CDR2 ANQGSEA.